The 25 T cell receptor beta chains below all came from one sample that was sequenced in a study of T cell responses to AZD1222 COVID-19 vaccine. Generated by immunoSEQ multiplex PCR, the TCRdb table keeps only in-frame clones and is missing some. The data show about 130,000 clones, with over 75% seen just once and 4.5% to 6% held by the top ten. The specimen was peripheral blood, collected on day 0 of AZD1222 vaccination. The receptors were gathered from an adult in good health.

The chain combines TRBV19 with TRBJ2-3; D is perhaps TRBD2 (6 bases). Germline-derived CDR1 and CDR2 are LNHDA and SQIVND (reference sequence). Trimming took 3 bases from V and 4 from J, leaving 11 bases between them. The CDR3 totals 14 residues. CDR3 sequence: CASSISRDSDTQYF. CDR3 coding DNA: TGTGCCAGTAGTATCAGTCGGGACTCAGATACGCAGTATTTT.

V gene TRBV7-2 combines with J gene TRBJ1-3; D uncertain. Trimming took off 2 bases at V and 8 bases at J, with 13 bases between the two ends. Germline V lookup: CDR1 SGHTA, CDR2 FQGNSA. The CDR3 extends over 14 amino acids. CDR3: CASSLTAQGHTIYF. The CDR3 DNA reads as TGTGCCAGCAGCTTAACTGCACAAGGCCACACCATATATTTT.

The genes are TRBV30 and TRBJ2-7, with TRBD2 identical over 9 bases. Per germline, CDR1 GTSNPN and CDR2 SVGIG (reference sequence). The CDR3 runs 12 residues. Germline trimming cut 5 bases from V and 10 bases from J; bases unmatched to any gene: 9. This CDR3 is CAWAGLAQEQYF. DNA of the CDR3: TGTGCCTGGGCGGGACTAGCTCAGGAACAGTACTTC. The full variable domain, completed using reference TRBV30 and TRBJ2-7, is SQTIHQWPATLVQPVGSPLSLECTVEGTSNPNLYWYRQAAGRGLQLLFYSVGIGQISSEVPQNLSASRPQDRQFILSSKKLLLSDSGFYLCAWAGLAQEQYFGPGTRLTVT.

The chain is built from TRBV19 and TRBJ1-5; D uncertain. In germline, CDR1 is LNHDA, CDR2 SQIVND (reference sequence). V was trimmed by 3 bases and J by 2 bases, leaving 11 bases between them. The CDR3 spans 15 residues. Here the CDR3 reads CASSIPWEGNQPQHF. The DNA for the CDR3 is TGTGCCAGTAGTATTCCTTGGGAGGGCAATCAGCCCCAGCATTTT.

V usage is TRBV5-1 and J usage is TRBJ1-1; 7 bases are a match to TRBD1. This CDR3 spans 12 amino acids. Germline V CDR1 and CDR2: SGHRS, YFSETQ. V was clipped by 1 base and J by 6 bases; unmatched bases: 0. CDR3: CASSLTGAEAFF. Written as DNA, the CDR3 is TGCGCCAGCAGCTTGACAGGGGCTGAAGCTTTCTTT.

The chain uses TRBV25-1 and TRBJ1-2; possibly TRBD1 for D (5 bases). Per the germline V gene, CDR1 is MGHDK and CDR2 is SYGVNS. Trimming took 3 bases from V and 7 from J, leaving 12 bases between them. This CDR3 is 13 amino acids long. The CDR3, as DNA: TGTGCCAGCAGTGAGGGGGGACGGCTTGGCTACACCTTC. Amino acids: CASSEGGRLGYTF.

The genes are TRBV27 and TRBJ1-1; D gene unclear. Germline CDR1 is MNHEY and CDR2 is SMNVEV (reference sequence). The germline V and J ends were trimmed by 8 bases and 2 bases, with 15 bases remaining between them. There are 14 residues in the CDR3. CDR3 in DNA: TGTGCCAGCCTCTCATCCCCTACTAACACTGAAGCTTTCTTT. It codes for CASLSSPTNTEAFF.

This rearrangement joins TRBV5-1 to TRBJ2-1; D gene ambiguous. The ends were cut back, 0 bases at V and 4 bases at J, with 8 bases in the middle. The germline gives CDR1 SGHRS, CDR2 YFSETQ. This CDR3 comprises 14 residues. CDR3 sequence (DNA): TGCGCCAGCAGCTTGGCGGTCCAGTACAATGAGCAGTTCTTC. Its translation: CASSLAVQYNEQFF.

The rearrangement joins TRBV3-1 (or the pseudogene TRBV3-2) to TRBJ1-6; possibly TRBD1 for D (6 bases). V lost 5 bases to trimming and J lost 6 bases, with 17 bases between them. The CDR3 is made up of 16 amino acids. Germline values: CDR1 LGHDT, CDR2 YNNKEL (reference sequence). CDR3 loop: CASSSVGGSGNSPLHF. CDR3 nucleotide sequence: TGTGCCAGCAGCTCCGTAGGGGGTTCAGGTAATTCACCCCTCCACTTT.

The V call is TRBV19, the J call TRBJ1-2, with D tentatively TRBD1 (5 bases). This CDR3 is 12 amino acids long. V was shortened by 7 bases and J by 4 bases, with 10 bases between the two germline ends. Per germline, CDR1 LNHDA and CDR2 SQIVND (reference sequence). The CDR3 protein is CASIGGTYGYTF. CDR3 coding DNA: TGTGCCAGTATTGGGGGGACCTATGGCTACACCTTC.

In nucleotides, the CDR3 is TGCGCCAGCAGCCAAGAGAAGCGGCTCGGGGCCCAGTACTTC. Protein: CASSQEKRLGAQYF. This chain connects TRBV4-1 to TRBJ2-5, with D maybe TRBD2 (5 bases). Germline values: CDR1 MGHRA, CDR2 YSYEKL. V lost 0 bases, J lost 9 bases, and 14 bases lay in between. CDR3 size: 14 residues.

The J gene is TRBJ2-7, the V gene TRBV7-9; TRBD1 matches at 7 bases. The germline V gene encodes CDR1 SEHNR and CDR2 FQNEAQ (reference sequence). The trim removed 1 base at V and 7 bases at J, leaving 7 bases unmatched. This CDR3 comprises 14 residues. The CDR3: CASSLVVGGGEQYF. In nucleotides, the CDR3 is TGTGCCAGCAGCTTAGTCGTAGGGGGCGGAGAGCAGTACTTC.

The V call is TRBV23-1, the J call TRBJ2-2; D is unclear. TRBV23-1 is designated an ORF whose function remains uncertain. This CDR3 spans 13 amino acids. The V end lost 4 bases, the J end lost 4 bases, and 7 bases lay between the germline ends. CDR3 in DNA: TGCGCCAGCAGTCTTAGGGTCACCGGGGAGCTGTTTTTT. Protein sequence: CASSLRVTGELFF.

The V call is TRBV24-1, the J call TRBJ2-2; the match to TRBD1 covers 9 bases. In germline, CDR1 is KGHDR, CDR2 SFDVKD. Trimming took 9 bases from V and 4 from J; bases not matched to a gene: 2. The CDR3 contains 13 residues. The chain's CDR3 is CATATGGTGELFF. The CDR3 DNA reads TGTGCCACCGCGACAGGGGGCACCGGGGAGCTGTTTTTT.

The chain joins TRBV2 to TRBJ1-2, with D tentatively TRBD1 (6 bases). Deletions cut 2 bases from V and 8 bases from J, with 18 bases between. The CDR3 extends over 15 amino acids. Germline assignment: CDR1 SNHLY and CDR2 FYNNEI. CDR3 residues: CASSERAGAILGYTF. Here the CDR3 DNA reads TGTGCCAGCAGTGAAAGGGCAGGGGCCATACTGGGCTACACCTTC. Variable domain in full (rest from reference TRBV2 and TRBJ1-2): EPEVTQTPSHQVTQMGQEVILRCVPISNHLYFYWYRQILGQKVEFLVSFYNNEISEKSEIFDDQFSVERPDGSNFTLKIRSTKLEDSAMYFCASSERAGAILGYTFGSGTRLTVV.

The CDR3 sequence is CASLEGSNYGYTF. The CDR3 DNA follows: TGTGCCAGCCTAGAGGGCTCTAACTATGGCTACACCTTC. The chain links TRBV6-6 to TRBJ1-2; D is uncertain. Per germline, CDR1 MNHNY and CDR2 SVGAGI (reference sequence). The V gene lost 8 bases and the J gene lost 0 bases, with 10 bases spanning the gap. The CDR3 sequence is 13 residues long.

The V and J genes are TRBV11-1 and TRBJ2-7; TRBD1 aligns across 7 bases. The germline gives CDR1 SGHAT, CDR2 FQDESV (reference sequence). CDR3 length: 14 amino acids. Germline trimming cut 6 bases from V and 0 bases from J; bases unmatched to any gene: 5. DNA of the CDR3: TGTGCCAGCAGACCGACAGGGACCTCCTACGAGCAGTACTTC. This encodes CASRPTGTSYEQYF.

The chain combines TRBV6-2 or TRBV6-3 with TRBJ1-1; TRBD1 matches at 7 bases. The CDR3 length is 15 residues. CDR1 and CDR2 from the germline V gene are MNHEY and SVGEGT. The V gene end was trimmed by 2 bases and the J gene end by 9 bases; junction bases not matched to a gene: 12. In DNA, the CDR3 is TGTGCCAGCAGTTACGGGCCAGGGGGAAGTCTAAAAGCTTTCTTT. Its translation is CASSYGPGGSLKAFF.

This sequence joins TRBV18 and TRBJ2-7; 13 nucleotides match TRBD2. The trim removed 3 bases at V and 1 base at J, leaving 3 bases unmatched. Germline V gene data show CDR1 as KGHSH and CDR2 as LQKENI. This CDR3 has 16 residues. The CDR3 sequence is CASSPGLAGVSYEQYF. CDR3 in DNA: TGTGCCAGCTCACCCGGACTAGCGGGGGTTTCCTACGAGCAGTACTTC.

This sequence joins TRBV2 and TRBJ2-3; TRBD1 is a possible D gene (6 bases). CDR1 SNHLY and CDR2 FYNNEI come from the germline V gene. The CDR3 is 13 residues long. The V and J ends lost 8 bases and 5 bases respectively, with 14 bases between them. CDR3 sequence reads: CASGAGVKDTQYF. The CDR3 coding sequence is TGTGCCAGCGGGGCAGGGGTGAAAGATACGCAGTATTTT.

J is TRBJ2-2 and V is TRBV24-1, with TRBD1 as a possible D gene (6 bases). Trimming shortened V by 6 bases and J by 6 bases, and 10 bases separated the two germline ends. Germline CDR1 is KGHDR and CDR2 is SFDVKD. This CDR3 comprises 13 residues. CDR3 loop: CATSYRQAGELFF. In DNA form, the CDR3 reads TGTGCCACCAGTTACCGACAGGCCGGGGAGCTGTTTTTT.

CDR3 coding DNA: TGTGCCAGTACCAAGTTAGGAGCAGGGAACACTGAAGCTTTCTTT. It codes for CASTKLGAGNTEAFF. The chain joins TRBV25-1 to TRBJ1-1; D is uncertain. CDR1 and CDR2 from the germline V gene are MGHDK and SYGVNS. This CDR3 contains 15 residues. V shed 9 bases and J shed 1 base, with 18 bases lying between them.

This clone was seen a single time. J is TRBJ2-7 and V is TRBV24-1; D might be TRBD1 (6 bases). V was shortened by 4 bases and J by 7 bases, with 16 bases between the two germline ends. CDR1 is KGHDR and CDR2 is SFDVKD in the germline V gene. The CDR3 runs 14 residues. The CDR3 loop reads CATSETGTPGEQYF. CDR3 sequence (DNA): TGTGCCACCAGTGAAACCGGGACACCAGGGGAGCAGTACTTC.

The chain joins TRBV5-1 to TRBJ2-7, with 8 bases identical to TRBD1. The trim removed 0 bases at V and 3 bases at J, leaving 2 bases unmatched. Germline CDR1 SGHRS, CDR2 YFSETQ. The CDR3 is made up of 14 amino acids. The CDR3 region is CASSLGQGIYEQYF. The CDR3 bases are TGCGCCAGCAGCTTGGGACAGGGGATCTACGAGCAGTACTTC.

The chain is built from TRBV11-2 and TRBJ1-5; D ambiguous. The CDR3 has 17 amino acids. V lost 4 bases to trimming and J lost 0 bases, with 16 bases between them. Germline CDR1 SGHAT, CDR2 FQNNGV. CDR3 protein: CASSSLGGVYSNQPQHF. CDR3 nucleotides: TGTGCCAGCAGCTCGCTGGGTGGGGTGTATAGCAATCAGCCCCAGCATTTT.